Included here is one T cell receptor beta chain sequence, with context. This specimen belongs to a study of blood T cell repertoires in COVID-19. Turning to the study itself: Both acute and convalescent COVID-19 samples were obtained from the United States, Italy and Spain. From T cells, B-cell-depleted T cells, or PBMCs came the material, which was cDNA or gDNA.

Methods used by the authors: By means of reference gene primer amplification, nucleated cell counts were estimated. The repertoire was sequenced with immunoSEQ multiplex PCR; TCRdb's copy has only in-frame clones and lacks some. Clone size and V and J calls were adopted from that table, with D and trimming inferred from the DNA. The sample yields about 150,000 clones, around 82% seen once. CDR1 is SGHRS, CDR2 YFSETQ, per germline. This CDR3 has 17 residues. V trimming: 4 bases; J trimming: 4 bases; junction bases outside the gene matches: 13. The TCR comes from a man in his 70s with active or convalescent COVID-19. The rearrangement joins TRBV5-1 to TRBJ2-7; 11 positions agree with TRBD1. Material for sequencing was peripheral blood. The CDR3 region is CASSPPDRTGGGYEQYF. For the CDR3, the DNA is TGCGCCAGCAGCCCCCCTGACAGGACAGGGGGCGGGTACGAGCAGTACTTC.